This T cell receptor beta chain was sequenced for a study of CD8 T cells in ankylosing spondylitis. This clonotype came up a few times. Antigen unknown. Each CDR3 protein gets one entry after TCRdb re-called the 5' RACE reads with MiXCR. There are a few hundred thousand distinct CDR3 sequences in the sample; roughly 20% occur only once, and 13% lies in the top ten. Study-level points and caveats: Significant enrichment of disease-linked clones was reported in matched ankylosing spondylitis synovial fluid.

Germline V gene data show CDR1 as LGHNA and CDR2 as YNFKEQ. The CDR3 covers 20 residues. The ends were cut back, 4 bases at V and 0 bases at J, with 26 bases in the middle. V and J are TRBV4-2 and TRBJ2-3; weak D call: TRBD1 (6 bases). The clonotype comes from a male donor with ankylosing spondylitis or in good health (not recorded which). Specimen: blood, either unsorted or a sorted T cell fraction (not recorded which). The CDR3 is CASSPIIPDLSGASTDTQYF. The CDR3 nucleotides are TGTGCCAGCAGCCCGATTATTCCAGACTTATCAGGGGCCAGCACAGATACGCAGTATTTT.